This TCR beta chain was sequenced in a study of cytomegalovirus exposure and HLA in healthy donors. Sequenced by immunoSEQ multiplex PCR; TCRdb stores in-frame clones only, minus some. This table has 150,000 to 200,000 clones, roughly four fifths appearing once. General study results and limits: Researchers reported that a few CMV-associated chains were confirmed in vitro as CMV antigen-specific.

CDR1 LNHDA and CDR2 SQIVND come from the germline V gene (reference sequence). The CDR3 spans 15 residues. J was trimmed by 5 bases and V by 5 bases; bases with no gene match: 11. As for this clone: The antigen remains unidentified.

The sample comprised PBMCs. The chain recombines TRBV19 with TRBJ1-2; 7 bases are a match to TRBD1. The TCR was taken from a woman aged 18-29 years in good health and CMV-seropositive. CDR3 in DNA: TGTGCCAGTAGTTCCCGGGACAGTATCAATTATGGCTACACCTTC. It codes for CASSSRDSINYGYTF.